This is a list of T cell receptor beta chains from one sample in a study of radiation and T cells in renal cell carcinoma. Measured with immunoSEQ multiplex PCR; TCRdb has only the in-frame clones, and not every one. The sample yields roughly 120,000 clones, 81% seen once. The sequencing here drew on blood, taken from a patient whose treatment included radiotherapy and nephrectomy. These receptors originate from a woman aged 60 to 75 with renal cell carcinoma. Each CDR3 is given with its conserved first and last residue. The D gene is left open where the match is weak. A row's size may be missing; if present it is once, few, many or a size class.

TRBV18,-,TRBJ1-1,14,-,CASSPEGWNTEAFF,TGTGCCAGCTCACCAGAAGGCTGGAACACTGAAGCTTTCTTT
TRBV14,-,TRBJ2-7,18,-,CASSQDLKSGRSLCEQYF,TGTGCCAGCAGCCAAGACTTGAAATCTGGGAGGTCTCTATGCGAGCAGTACTTC
TRBV18,-,TRBJ2-2,14,-,CASSPGVQAGELFF,TGTGCCAGCTCACCGGGAGTACAGGCGGGGGAGCTGTTTTTT
TRBV19,-,TRBJ1-1,16,-,CASRGTHFPLNTEAFF,TGTGCCAGTCGGGGGACACACTTTCCCCTGAACACTGAAGCTTTCTTT
TRBV5-4,-,TRBJ2-7,14,-,CASSLDSATYEQYF,TGTGCCAGCAGCTTGGATTCGGCTACCTACGAGCAGTACTTC
TRBV5-4,-,TRBJ2-3,14,-,CASSPGVSTDTQYF,TGTGCCAGCAGCCCAGGGGTGAGCACAGATACGCAGTATTTT
TRBV6-6,-,TRBJ1-1,11,-,CASSTGERAFF,TGTGCCAGCAGTACGGGGGAAAGAGCTTTCTTT
TRBV6-1,-,TRBJ1-4,12,-,CASREGNEKLFF,TGTGCCAGCCGGGAGGGGAATGAAAAACTGTTTTTT
TRBV29-1,-,TRBJ2-3,10,-,CSVFTDTQYF,TGCAGCGTCTTCACAGATACGCAGTATTTT
TRBV27,once,TRBJ2-1,12,-,CASRGVVNEQFF,TGTGCCAGCAGGGGGGTTGTCAATGAGCAGTTCTTC
TRBV28,-,TRBJ2-3,13,-,CASSSTDTDTQYF,TGTGCCAGCAGTTCGACAGACACAGATACGCAGTATTTT
TRBV7-6,-,TRBJ2-7,15,TRBD2,CASSLTSGSWYEQYF,TGTGCCAGCAGCCTAACTAGCGGGAGTTGGTACGAGCAGTACTTC
TRBV6-1,-,TRBJ1-1,14,TRBD1,CASSHDRGISEAFF,TGTGCCAGCAGTCACGACAGGGGTATCTCTGAAGCTTTCTTT
TRBV7-2,once,TRBJ1-4,13,-,CASSLGGFEKLFF,TGTGCCAGCAGCTTAGGAGGGTTTGAAAAACTGTTTTTT
TRBV27,-,TRBJ1-5,16,-,CASRSRAREFNQPQHF,TGTGCCAGCAGGAGTCGGGCGCGGGAGTTCAATCAGCCCCAGCATTTT
TRBV6-1,-,TRBJ1-5,17,TRBD1,CASSGIAGGSRNQPQHF,TGTGCCAGCAGTGGAATCGCAGGGGGCTCACGCAATCAGCCCCAGCATTTT
TRBV14,-,TRBJ2-1,16,TRBD1,CASSPLTGQPYNEQFF,TGTGCCAGCAGCCCCTTAACGGGACAGCCGTACAATGAGCAGTTCTTC
TRBV12-2,-,TRBJ1-1,14,-,CASRYGQGRTEAFF,TGTGCAAGTCGCTATGGACAGGGGCGCACTGAAGCTTTCTTT
TRBV6-1,-,TRBJ1-2,13,-,CASRMTENYGYTF,TGTGCCAGCAGAATGACAGAGAACTATGGCTACACCTTC
TRBV7-6,-,TRBJ2-1,14,-,CATSGTRSYNEQFF,TGTGCCACCTCCGGGACCCGCTCCTACAATGAGCAGTTCTTC
TRBV28,-,TRBJ1-4,18,TRBD1,CASAVGDRPPATNEKLFF,TGTGCCAGTGCCGTGGGGGACAGGCCTCCTGCAACTAATGAAAAACTGTTTTTT
TRBV28,once,TRBJ1-2,14,TRBD1,CASSTWTGNYGYTF,TGTGCCAGCAGTACTTGGACAGGGAACTATGGCTACACCTTC
TRBV13,-,TRBJ2-7,12,-,CASSFSWDEQYF,TGTGCCAGCAGCTTTAGTTGGGACGAGCAGTACTTC
TRBV7-2,-,TRBJ2-5,17,-,CASSLGVSAGIEETQYF,TGTGCCAGCAGCTTAGGAGTCTCCGCGGGAATTGAAGAGACCCAGTACTTC
TRBV7-9,few,TRBJ1-1,14,-,CASSLRTQNTEAFF,TGTGCCAGCAGCTTAAGGACACAGAACACTGAAGCTTTCTTT
TRBV4-2,once,TRBJ2-1,17,TRBD2,CASSQSLAGGNYNEQFF,TGTGCCAGCAGCCAATCCTTAGCGGGGGGGAACTACAATGAGCAGTTCTTC
TRBV29-1,-,TRBJ1-2,13,-,CSVATGTNYGYTF,TGCAGCGTTGCTACAGGGACTAACTATGGCTACACCTTC
TRBV15,-,TRBJ2-2,15,TRBD1,CATHKGQGTSGELFF,TGTGCCACTCACAAGGGACAGGGGACCTCCGGGGAGCTGTTTTTT
TRBV9,-,TRBJ2-3,14,-,CASSVGLFTDTQYF,TGTGCCAGCAGCGTCGGACTGTTCACAGATACGCAGTATTTT
TRBV28,-,TRBJ1-1,14,-,CASATRAGSTEAFF,TGTGCCAGCGCCACGAGGGCCGGGAGCACTGAAGCTTTCTTT
TRBV5-1,once,TRBJ1-1,14,-,CASSLVPQNTEAFF,TGCGCCAGCAGCTTGGTACCACAGAACACTGAAGCTTTCTTT
TRBV7-9,-,TRBJ1-1,13,-,CASSLAENTEAFF,TGTGCCAGCAGCTTAGCAGAGAACACTGAAGCTTTCTTT
TRBV9,-,TRBJ1-1,16,-,CASSLEPGLRNTEAFF,TGTGCCAGCAGCCTTGAACCGGGACTCCGGAACACTGAAGCTTTCTTT
TRBV7-6,-,TRBJ2-1,11,-,CASSPRNEQFF,TGTGCCAGCAGCCCGAGAAATGAGCAGTTCTTC
TRBV7-6,-,TRBJ1-4,15,TRBD1,CASSPLYRGGEKLFF,TGTGCCAGCAGCCCCCTTTACAGGGGCGGGGAAAAACTGTTTTTT
TRBV4-2,-,TRBJ2-3,18,-,CASSQDNGRPTDTDTQYF,TGTGCCAGCAGCCAAGATAACGGAAGGCCTACAGACACAGATACGCAGTATTTT
TRBV18,-,TRBJ1-2,13,TRBD1,CASSEDRAHGYTF,TGTGCCAGCTCAGAAGACAGGGCCCACGGCTACACCTTC
TRBV28,few,TRBJ1-2,13,-,CASRRDTHYGYTF,TGTGCCAGCAGACGGGACACTCACTATGGCTACACCTTC
TRBV5-1,-,TRBJ2-7,14,TRBD2,CASSFGGSSYEQYF,TGCGCCAGCAGCTTCGGGGGGAGCTCCTACGAGCAGTACTTC
TRBV7-9,once,TRBJ1-2,16,TRBD1,CASSLDRDRGIYGYTF,TGTGCCAGCAGCTTGGACCGGGACAGGGGTATCTATGGCTACACCTTC
TRBV18,-,TRBJ1-3,14,-,CASSPRQEGNTIYF,TGTGCCAGCTCACCACGGCAGGAAGGAAACACCATATATTTT
TRBV5-6,-,TRBJ1-3,16,-,CASSLAPGNSGNTIYF,TGTGCCAGCAGCCTCGCGCCAGGGAACTCTGGAAACACCATATATTTT
TRBV11-2,-,TRBJ1-4,16,-,CASSLVTAGFGEKLFF,TGTGCCAGCAGCTTAGTCACTGCAGGGTTTGGCGAAAAACTGTTTTTT
TRBV28,-,TRBJ1-1,14,-,CASSLLKGFTEAFF,TGTGCCAGCAGTTTATTGAAAGGGTTCACTGAAGCTTTCTTT
TRBV4-3,once,TRBJ1-2,15,-,CASSQDPTDNYGYTF,TGCGCCAGCAGCCAAGATCCGACGGACAACTATGGCTACACCTTC
TRBV29-1,few,TRBJ2-7,14,TRBD2,CSVTSGGISYEQYF,TGCAGCGTTACATCGGGGGGAATCTCCTACGAGCAGTACTTC
TRBV19,-,TRBJ1-1,17,TRBD1,CASSSPGQGLMNTEAFF,TGTGCCAGTAGTAGCCCGGGACAGGGCCTCATGAACACTGAAGCTTTCTTT
TRBV5-1,-,TRBJ1-2,19,TRBD1,CASSLPHSRGRDTPYGYTF,TGCGCCAGCAGCCTGCCTCATAGTAGGGGGCGGGACACTCCCTATGGCTACACCTTC
TRBV6-5,-,TRBJ2-7,13,-,CASSYEVSYEQYF,TGTGCCAGCAGTTACGAGGTGTCCTACGAGCAGTACTTC
TRBV21-1,-,TRBJ2-3,13,-,CASSNRDSDTQYF,TGTGCCAGCAGCAACCGGGACTCAGATACGCAGTATTTT
TRBV11-3,once,TRBJ1-1,14,-,CASSLRDGNTEAFF,TGTGCCAGCAGCCTCCGGGACGGAAACACTGAAGCTTTCTTT